The sequence of this TCR beta chain was determined in a study of response to subunit inactivated influenza vaccine. Study-wide findings and caveats: Every seasonal influenza vaccination brings in few new T cells, the authors suggested.

This clonotype was detected a few times. Antigen specificity is unknown. TCRdb passed the RT-PCR reads through MiXCR, listing each CDR3 protein once. The sample includes a few hundred thousand distinct CDR3 sequences, 6.5% to 8% of them seen just once. Germline-derived CDR1 and CDR2 are LGHNA and YNFKEQ. The CDR3 spans 17 residues. V lost 3 bases, J lost 4 bases, and 18 bases lay in between. This sequence originates from a man between 50 and 75 years old who received an inactivated influenza vaccine. The sequencing here drew on PBMCs from blood, taken about 23 months after vaccination. The chain has TRBV4-2 and TRBJ2-2; D possibly corresponds to TRBD2 (6 bases). The CDR3 loop is CASSHLSLSSATGELFF. The CDR3 DNA sequence: TGTGCCAGCAGCCATTTGAGTTTGTCTAGCGCCACCGGGGAGCTGTTTTTT.